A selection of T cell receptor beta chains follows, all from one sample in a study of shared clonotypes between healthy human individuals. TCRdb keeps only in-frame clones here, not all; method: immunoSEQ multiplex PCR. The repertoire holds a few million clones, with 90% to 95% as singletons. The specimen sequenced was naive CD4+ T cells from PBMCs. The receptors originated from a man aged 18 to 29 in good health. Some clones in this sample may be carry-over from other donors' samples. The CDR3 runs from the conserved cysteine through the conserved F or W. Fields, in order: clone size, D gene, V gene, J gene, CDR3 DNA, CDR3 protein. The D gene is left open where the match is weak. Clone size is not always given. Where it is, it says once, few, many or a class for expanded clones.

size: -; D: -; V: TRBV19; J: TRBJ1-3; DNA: TGTGCCAGTAGTATCCCAGGGCGAGGAAACACCATATATTTT; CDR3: CASSIPGRGNTIYF
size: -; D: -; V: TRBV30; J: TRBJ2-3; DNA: TGTGCCTGGACTCGAGGAGCGTACCTCACAGATACGCAGTATTTT; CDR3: CAWTRGAYLTDTQYF
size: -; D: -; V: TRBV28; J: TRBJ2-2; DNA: TGTGCCAGCAGTCCGGGCGGCGGCACCGGGGAGCTGTTTTTT; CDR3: CASSPGGGTGELFF
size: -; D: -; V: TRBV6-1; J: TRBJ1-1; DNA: TGTGCCAGCAGCCCCAGACAGCACATGAACACTGAAGCTTTCTTT; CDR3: CASSPRQHMNTEAFF
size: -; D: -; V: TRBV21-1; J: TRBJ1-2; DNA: TGTGCCAGCAGTTTTCGTTTGGGGCGCACCTATGGCTACACCTTC; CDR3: CASSFRLGRTYGYTF
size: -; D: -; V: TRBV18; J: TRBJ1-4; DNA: TGTGCCAGCTCAGCACTCCGCCCGCCACAACTTCATGAAAAACTGTTTTTT; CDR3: CASSALRPPQLHEKLFF
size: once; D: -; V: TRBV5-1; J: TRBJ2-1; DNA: TGCGCCAGCAGCTTGGAACAGTTCGTCGATGAGCAGTTCTTC; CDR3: CASSLEQFVDEQFF
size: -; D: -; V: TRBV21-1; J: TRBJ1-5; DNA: TGTGCCAGCAGCAAACAGTATAGCAATCAGCCCCAGCATTTT; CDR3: CASSKQYSNQPQHF
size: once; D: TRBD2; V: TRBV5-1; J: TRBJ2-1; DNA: TGCGCCAGCAGCCCCTTGACTAGCTTTTCCTACAATGAGCAGTTCTTC; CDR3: CASSPLTSFSYNEQFF
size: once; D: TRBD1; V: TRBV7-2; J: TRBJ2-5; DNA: TGTGCCAGCAGCCCCGACAGGGGAAGAGAGACCCAGTACTTC; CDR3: CASSPDRGRETQYF
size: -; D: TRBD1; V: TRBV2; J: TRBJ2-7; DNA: TGTGCCAGCAGTGAAGGACAGGGTAGTTACGAGCAGTACTTC; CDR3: CASSEGQGSYEQYF
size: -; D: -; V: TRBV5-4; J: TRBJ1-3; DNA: TGTGCCAGCAGCCTGGGGGGTGTACAATCTGGAAACACCATATATTTT; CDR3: CASSLGGVQSGNTIYF
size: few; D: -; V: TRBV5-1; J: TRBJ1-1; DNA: TGCGCCAGCAGCTTGGACCGGAACACTGAAGCTTTCTTT; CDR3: CASSLDRNTEAFF
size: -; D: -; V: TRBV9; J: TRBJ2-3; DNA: TGTGCCAGCAGCGTAGGGCTAGCGATGAGCACAGATACGCAGTATTTT; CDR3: CASSVGLAMSTDTQYF
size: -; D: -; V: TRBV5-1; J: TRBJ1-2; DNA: TGCGCCAGCAGTGAAGGGGCCCTATCAAACTATGGCTACACCTTC; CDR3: CASSEGALSNYGYTF
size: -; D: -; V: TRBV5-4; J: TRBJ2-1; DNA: TGTGCCAGCAGCTTCGGTACCTCCGCCCGGGAGCAGTTCTTC; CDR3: CASSFGTSAREQFF
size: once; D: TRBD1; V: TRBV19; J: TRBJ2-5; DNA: TGTGCCAGTAGGTCGACAGGGTTAGAGACCCAGTACTTC; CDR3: CASRSTGLETQYF
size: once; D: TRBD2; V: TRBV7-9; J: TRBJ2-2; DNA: TGTGCCAGCAGGACTTTAGCGGGAAGAAACACCGGGGAGCTGTTTTTT; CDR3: CASRTLAGRNTGELFF
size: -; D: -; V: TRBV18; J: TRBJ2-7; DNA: TGTGCCAGCTCACCACTTCCGGCCAGTCCCTCCCCCGGCTACGAGCAGTACTTC; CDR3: CASSPLPASPSPGYEQYF
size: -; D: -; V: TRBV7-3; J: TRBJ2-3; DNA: TGTGCCAGCAGCTTATTGCAGGGTCGGAGCACAGATACGCAGTATTTT; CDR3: CASSLLQGRSTDTQYF
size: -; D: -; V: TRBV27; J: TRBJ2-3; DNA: TGTGCCAGCAGTTCCGGCAGGCACACAGATACGCAGTATTTT; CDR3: CASSSGRHTDTQYF
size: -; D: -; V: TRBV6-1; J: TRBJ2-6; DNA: TGTGCCAGCAGTGAAGGTCGGGGCCCCGGGGCCAACGTCCTGACTTTC; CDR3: CASSEGRGPGANVLTF
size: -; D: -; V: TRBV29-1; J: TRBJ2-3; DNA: TGCAGCGCCTCCCGGGCAGGGGGCACAGATACGCAGTATTTT; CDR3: CSASRAGGTDTQYF
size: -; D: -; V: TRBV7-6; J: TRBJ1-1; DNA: TGTGCCAGCAGCTTTAGGCAGTTGAACACTGAAGCTTTCTTT; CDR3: CASSFRQLNTEAFF
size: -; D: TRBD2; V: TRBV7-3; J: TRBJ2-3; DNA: TGTGCCAGCAGCTTATTGACTAGCGGAGATACGCAGTATTTT; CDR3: CASSLLTSGDTQYF
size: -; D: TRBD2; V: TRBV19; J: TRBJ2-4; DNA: TGTGCCAGTAGGGGACTAGGGCAAAACATTCAGTACTTC; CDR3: CASRGLGQNIQYF
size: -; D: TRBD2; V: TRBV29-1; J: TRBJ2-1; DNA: TGCAGCGTGGCACTAGCGGGAGGGAACAATGAGCAGTTCTTC; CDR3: CSVALAGGNNEQFF
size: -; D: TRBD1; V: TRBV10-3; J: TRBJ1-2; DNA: TGTGCCATCAGTACAGGGGTCGGCTACACCTTC; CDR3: CAISTGVGYTF
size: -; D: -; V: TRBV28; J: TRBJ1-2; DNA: TGTGCCAGCGACCCGGGGGGTGGACTAAAGGTGTGGTATGGCTACACCTTC; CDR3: CASDPGGGLKVWYGYTF
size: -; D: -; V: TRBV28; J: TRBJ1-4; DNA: TGTGCCAGCAGTTCCCCGATATCTGGGGAAAAACTGTTTTTT; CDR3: CASSSPISGEKLFF
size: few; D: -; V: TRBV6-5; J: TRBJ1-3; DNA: TGTGCCAGCAGTTTGACAGCCTATGGAAACACCATATATTTT; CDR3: CASSLTAYGNTIYF
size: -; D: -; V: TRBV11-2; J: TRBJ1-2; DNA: TGTGCCAGCAGCTCCCTGGCGCACGGGGACAACTATGGCTACACCTTC; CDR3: CASSSLAHGDNYGYTF
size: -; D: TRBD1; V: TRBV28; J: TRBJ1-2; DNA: TGTGCCAGCAGTTTATCCGCAGGGGGACTACTCAACTATGGCTACACCTTC; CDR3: CASSLSAGGLLNYGYTF
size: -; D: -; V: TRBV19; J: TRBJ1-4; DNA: TGTGCCAGTAGTATAGACGCTCGGCGAAAACTGTTTTTT; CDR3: CASSIDARRKLFF
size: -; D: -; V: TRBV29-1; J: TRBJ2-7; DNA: TGCAGCGTGACTAGCTCCTACGAGCAGTACTTC; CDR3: CSVTSSYEQYF
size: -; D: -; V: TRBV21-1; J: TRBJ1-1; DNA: TGTGCCAGCAGCCACCAAGAGAAAGGACAGACTGAGACTGAAGCTTTCTTT; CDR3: CASSHQEKGQTETEAFF
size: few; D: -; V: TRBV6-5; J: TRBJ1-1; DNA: TGTGCCAGCAGTTACGCGACGAGGAACACTGAAGCTTTCTTT; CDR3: CASSYATRNTEAFF
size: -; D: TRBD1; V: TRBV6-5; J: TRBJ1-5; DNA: TGTGCCAGCAGAAAGGACAGGGGACGGGATCAGCCCCAGCATTTT; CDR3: CASRKDRGRDQPQHF
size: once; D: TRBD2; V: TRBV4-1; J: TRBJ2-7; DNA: TGCGCCAGCAGCCAAGGACTAGCGGAACCCTACGAGCAGTACTTC; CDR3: CASSQGLAEPYEQYF